This TCR beta chain derives from a study of early stage breast cancer tumors. Study-wide results and limits: Most shared enriched TCRB sequences were commonly generated ones. Bulk DNA sequencing of unsorted cells missed chain pairing and markers.

The assay was immunoSEQ multiplex PCR, and TCRdb's table has in-frame clones only and misses some. Of about 5,000 clones detected, about 70% appear once; the ten largest clones hold less than 20%. In its sample, this clone was seen a few times. Its antigen is still unknown. Between the trimmed V and J ends, which lost 9 bases and 4 bases, there was a span of 21 bases. Germline assignment: CDR1 MDHEN and CDR2 SYDVKM. The CDR3 runs 15 residues. The source of this sequence is a person aged 55 to 75 with breast cancer. Sequencing was done on a sample of breast tumor tissue. This chain joins TRBV28 and TRBJ1-2, with D maybe TRBD1 (6 bases). Here the CDR3 reads CASVAFSGQFYGYTF. CDR3 nucleotide sequence: TGTGCCAGTGTCGCCTTCTCCGGACAGTTCTATGGCTACACCTTC.